These 2 T cell receptor beta chains originate from one sample sequenced in a study of shared clonotypes between healthy human individuals. Sequencing used immunoSEQ multiplex PCR; TCRdb keeps in-frame clones, though not all of them. The table lists 500,000 to 550,000 clones, 90% to 96% of them singletons. The source material was naive CD4+ T cells sorted from blood. Subset in this sample: CD45RA+ positively selected. All receptors come from a woman aged 25 to 39 in good health.

The chain has TRBV5-1 and TRBJ2-1, with a possible D match to TRBD2 (6 bases). This CDR3 comprises 15 residues. Germline V gene data show CDR1 as SGHRS and CDR2 as YFSETQ. The ends were cut back, 2 bases at V and 3 bases at J, with 12 bases in the middle. CDR3 DNA sequence: TGCGCCAGCAGCTTCCCCGGGAGTGGCTACAATGAGCAGTTCTTC. It is translated as CASSFPGSGYNEQFF.

V usage is TRBV19 and J usage is TRBJ1-4, with D maybe TRBD1 (5 bases). The CDR3 consists of 15 residues. Trimming shortened V by 5 bases and J by 0 bases, and 10 bases separated the two germline ends. Looked up from germline, CDR1 is LNHDA and CDR2 is SQIVND (reference sequence). CDR3 DNA sequence: TGTGCCAGTAGTGACGGACAATCAACTAATGAAAAACTGTTTTTT. Its translation: CASSDGQSTNEKLFF.